This T cell receptor beta chain originates from a study of cytomegalovirus exposure and HLA in healthy donors. Whole-study results and caveats: The study put 160 or so TCR beta chains on its list as cytomegalovirus-associated. Later on, a genetic analysis was performed. It linked a missense variant in DCLRE1C with V- and J-gene trimming of TCR beta. Later findings reportedly placed an Asian-associated ancestry cluster below the approximately 620-donor mean for N-insertions.

On this clone: The antigen remains unidentified.

The PCR made use of 60 Vbeta and 13 Jbeta primers. The repertoire was sequenced with immunoSEQ multiplex PCR; TCRdb's copy has only in-frame clones and lacks some. The sample records about 82,000 clones, roughly 63% being singletons. Germline CDR1 MNHEY, CDR2 SVGAGI. The CDR3 consists of 15 residues. Trimming took 8 bases from V and 7 from J; bases not matched to a gene: 8. Healthy bone marrow donors made up the donor group. The receptor's source is a woman in her forties or fifties in good health and CMV-seropositive. V is TRBV6-5 and J is TRBJ2-3; TRBD2 matches 14 bases. Sequencing was performed on PBMCs. The DNA of the CDR3 is TGTGCCAGCTCCTCGACTAGCGGGGGGGAGAATACGCAGTATTTT. Amino acid sequence: CASSSTSGGENTQYF.